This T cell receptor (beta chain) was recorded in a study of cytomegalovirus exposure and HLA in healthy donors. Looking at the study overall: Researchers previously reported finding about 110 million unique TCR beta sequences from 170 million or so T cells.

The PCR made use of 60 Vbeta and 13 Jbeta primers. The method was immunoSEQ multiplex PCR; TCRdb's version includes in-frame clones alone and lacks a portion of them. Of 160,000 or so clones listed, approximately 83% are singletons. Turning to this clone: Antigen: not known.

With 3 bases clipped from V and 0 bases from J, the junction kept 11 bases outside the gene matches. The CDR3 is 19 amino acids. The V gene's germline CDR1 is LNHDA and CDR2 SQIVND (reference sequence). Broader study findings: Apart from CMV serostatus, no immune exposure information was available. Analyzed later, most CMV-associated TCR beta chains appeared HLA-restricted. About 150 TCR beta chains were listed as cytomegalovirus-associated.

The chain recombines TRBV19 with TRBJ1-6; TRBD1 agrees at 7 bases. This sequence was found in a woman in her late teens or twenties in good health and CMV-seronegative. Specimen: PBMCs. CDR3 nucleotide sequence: TGTGCCAGTAGTATCACGGGACAGAAATCGAGCTCCTATAATTCACCCCTCCACTTT. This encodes CASSITGQKSSSYNSPLHF.